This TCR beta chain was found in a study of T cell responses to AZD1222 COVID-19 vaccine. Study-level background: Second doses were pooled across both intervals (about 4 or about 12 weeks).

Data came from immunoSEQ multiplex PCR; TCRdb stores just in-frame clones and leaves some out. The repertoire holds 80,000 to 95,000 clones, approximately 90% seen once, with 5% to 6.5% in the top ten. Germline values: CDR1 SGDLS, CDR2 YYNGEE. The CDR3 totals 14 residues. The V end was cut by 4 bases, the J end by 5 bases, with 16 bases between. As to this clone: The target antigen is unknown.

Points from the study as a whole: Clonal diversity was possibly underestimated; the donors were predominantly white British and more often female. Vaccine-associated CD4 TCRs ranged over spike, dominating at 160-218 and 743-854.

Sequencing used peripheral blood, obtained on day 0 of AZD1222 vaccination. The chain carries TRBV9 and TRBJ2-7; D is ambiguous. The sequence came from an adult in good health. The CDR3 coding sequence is TGTGCCAGCAGCTCAGCCCCAAACAGCGACGAGCAGTACTTC. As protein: CASSSAPNSDEQYF.